What follows are 23 T cell receptor beta chains derived from one specimen sequenced in a study of early T cells in non-severe SARS-CoV-2 infection. TCRdb reprocessed the 5' RACE reads with MiXCR, giving one entry per CDR3 protein. The sample lists tens of thousands of distinct CDR3 sequences, roughly an eighth seen once, with about 5% in the top ten. Sequencing input: whole blood. These receptors were taken from an adult who was a healthcare worker with PCR-confirmed SARS-CoV-2 infection or an uninfected control (not recorded which).

This clonotype was recorded many times. The V gene is TRBV29-1, the J gene TRBJ2-1; perhaps TRBD2 as D (5 bases). This CDR3 spans 12 amino acids. Germline V CDR1 and CDR2: SQVTM, ANQGSEA. The CDR3 coding sequence is TGCAGGAGGGCCGGCACTCCTAATGAGCAGTTCTTC. Protein: CRRAGTPNEQFF.

In its sample, this clonotype was seen many times. The V gene is TRBV12-3 or TRBV12-4, the J gene TRBJ2-5; TRBD2 matches 9 bases. With V trimmed by 8 bases and J by 4 bases, 11 bases remained unmatched. CDR3 length equals 15 residues. The CDR3 is CASSPIRGRGETQYF. The CDR3 DNA sequence: TGTGCCAGCTCCCCGATCCGCGGGAGGGGAGAGACCCAGTACTTC.

This chain connects TRBV19 to TRBJ2-6; the D is unclear. Germline CDR1 LNHDA, CDR2 SQIVND (reference sequence). The V end lost 7 bases, the J end lost 0 bases, and 10 bases lay between the germline ends. This CDR3 is built from 15 residues. DNA of the CDR3: TGTGCCAGTATAGGGCCTTCCTCTGGGGCCAACGTCCTGACTTTC. Translation gives CASIGPSSGANVLTF.

This clonotype was observed at least ten times. The chain recombines TRBV12-3 or TRBV12-4 with TRBJ2-1, with D uncertain. The CDR3 is 11 residues long. Trimming shortened V by 7 bases and J by 6 bases, and 7 bases separated the two germline ends. CDR3 region: CASTFSNEQFF. CDR3 bases: TGTGCCAGCACCTTCAGCAATGAGCAGTTCTTC.

The V gene is TRBV9, the J gene TRBJ2-7; D call uncertain. This CDR3 is 13 amino acids long. From germline, CDR1 is SGDLS and CDR2 YYNGEE. Trimming pared 2 bases from V and 5 bases from J, leaving 11 bases between. CDR3 bases: TGTGCCAGCAGCGTTCGATTTTCGGACGAGCAGTACTTC. Its protein is CASSVRFSDEQYF.

The chain carries TRBV3-1 and TRBJ1-1, with TRBD1 identical over 7 bases. Trimming removed 4 bases from V and 11 bases from J; junction bases left unmatched: 13. CDR1 is LGHDT, CDR2 YNNKEL, per germline (reference sequence). This CDR3 has 14 residues. The CDR3 reads CASSPGTEGRGAFF. The CDR3 bases are TGTGCCAGCAGCCCCGGGACAGAGGGGAGAGGGGCTTTCTTT.

This chain uses TRBV4-1 with TRBJ2-5, with 12 bases identical to TRBD2. CDR3 length: 16 amino acids. The V gene end was trimmed by 2 bases and the J gene end by 4 bases; junction bases not matched to a gene: 5. Germline V CDR1 and CDR2: MGHRA, YSYEKL. The CDR3 protein is CASSQTSGLAGETQYF. The DNA of the CDR3 is TGCGCCAGCAGCCAAACCTCGGGACTAGCGGGAGAGACCCAGTACTTC.

The rearrangement joins TRBV12-3 or TRBV12-4 to TRBJ2-1; D not certain. Trimming took 5 bases from V and 2 from J, leaving 7 bases between them. This CDR3 has 13 amino acids. Here the CDR3 DNA reads TGTGCCAGCAGTCCCAGGACCTACAATGAGCAGTTCTTC. Translation: CASSPRTYNEQFF.

This clonotype occurred many times. The rearrangement joins TRBV20-1 to TRBJ2-1; tentative D call: TRBD1 (6 bases). Trimming removed 0 bases from V and 5 bases from J, with 11 bases in between. The CDR3 is made up of 14 amino acids. Germline lookup yields CDR1 DFQATT and CDR2 SNEGSKA (reference sequence). CDR3 DNA sequence: TGCAGTGCTAGAGATTTACAGGGCCACAATGAGCAGTTCTTC. This codes for CSARDLQGHNEQFF.

CDR3 DNA: TGTGCCAGCAGTGCCGGGACAATCTCTGGAAACACCATATATTTT. It is translated as CASSAGTISGNTIYF. The J gene is TRBJ1-3, the V gene TRBV12-3 or TRBV12-4, with D tentatively TRBD1 (6 bases). Trimming removed 5 bases from V and 0 bases from J, with 11 bases in between. This CDR3 is 15 amino acids long.

About this clonotype: A much more abundant neighbour one base away suggests this may be a read error. The rearrangement links TRBV27 to TRBJ2-7; 7 bases agree with TRBD2. There are 15 residues in the CDR3. Germline V gene data show CDR1 as MNHEY and CDR2 as SMNVEV (reference sequence). In nucleotides, the CDR3 is TGTGCCAGCAGTTTATCGGGGGGAGGGCAGTACGAGGAGTACTTC. This translates into CASSLSGGGQYEEYF.

This chain links TRBV20-1 with TRBJ2-1, with TRBD2 as a possible D gene (7 bases). Looked up from germline, CDR1 is DFQATT and CDR2 is SNEGSKA (reference sequence). Trimming took off 1 base at V and 8 bases at J, with 18 bases between the two ends. This CDR3 is 15 amino acids long. The CDR3 DNA is TGCAGTGCTAGAGGAGGGGGGGCCCTCAGGGATGAGCAGTTCTTC. As protein: CSARGGGALRDEQFF.

The sample holds many counts of this clonotype. The chain combines TRBV20-1 with TRBJ1-5; the match to TRBD1 covers 8 bases. J was trimmed by 7 bases and V by 1 base; bases with no gene match: 6. Germline V gene lookup returns CDR1 DFQATT and CDR2 SNEGSKA (reference sequence). The CDR3 is 14 amino acids. The CDR3, as DNA: TGCAGTGCTAGAGGTGGACAGGGTGGACAGCCCCAGCATTTT. Protein product: CSARGGQGGQPQHF.

This clonotype was found once. One base away lies a much larger clone, so this may be a sequencing read error. This chain connects TRBV7-9 to TRBJ2-4; 8 positions match TRBD2. The germline V gene has CDR1 SEHNR and CDR2 FQNEAQ (reference sequence). The CDR3 has 16 amino acids. V was pared by 1 base and J by 0 bases, with 2 bases of the junction left unmatched. The CDR3 here is CASSLVLAGAKNIQYF. CDR3 DNA sequence: TGTGCCAGCAGCTTAGTGCTAGCGGGAGCCAAAAACATTCAGTACTTC.

The gene calls are TRBV29-1 and TRBJ2-3; TRBD2 matches 8 bases. CDR3 length equals 16 residues. V lost 1 base, J lost 5 bases, and 11 bases stayed unmatched. Germline CDR1 and CDR2: SQVTM and ANQGSEA. The CDR3 DNA reads TGCAGCGTTGAAGGATTCCAAGCGGGAGCTGGAGATACGCAGTATTTT. Protein: CSVEGFQAGAGDTQYF.

The V gene is TRBV12-3 or TRBV12-4, the J gene TRBJ2-7, with 7 bases fitting TRBD1. The CDR3 loop spans 14 amino acids. V gave up 2 bases and J gave up 1 base; unmatched junction bases: 2. As DNA, the CDR3 is TGTGCCAGCAGTTTATGGGACAGATCCTACGAGCAGTACTTC. This gives the protein CASSLWDRSYEQYF.

J is TRBJ2-3 and V is TRBV30; D ambiguous. The V end was cut by 1 base, the J end by 0 bases, with 11 bases between. The CDR3 loop spans 15 amino acids. The germline V gene encodes CDR1 GTSNPN and CDR2 SVGIG (reference sequence). The DNA for the CDR3 is TGTGCCTGGAGTGGGGGAACAGTAAGCACAGATACGCAGTATTTT. It specifies CAWSGGTVSTDTQYF.

The gene calls are TRBV19 and TRBJ1-2, with 8 positions matching TRBD1. The CDR3 totals 15 residues. The germline V gene encodes CDR1 LNHDA and CDR2 SQIVND (reference sequence). Unmatched junction bases numbered 10, after V lost 5 bases and J lost 5 bases. The DNA for the CDR3 is TGTGCCAGTAGTCCTTTGACAGGGGCAGGATATGGCTACACCTTC. Amino acid sequence: CASSPLTGAGYGYTF.

The J gene is TRBJ2-1, the V gene TRBV4-1; D gene unclear. Germline V CDR1 and CDR2: MGHRA, YSYEKL. V was trimmed by 0 bases and J by 5 bases, leaving 5 bases between them. The CDR3 has 13 amino acids. For the CDR3, the DNA is TGCGCCAGCAGCCAAGATGCCGACAATGAGCAGTTCTTC. It yields the protein CASSQDADNEQFF.

This clonotype occurred many times. The chain couples TRBV6-6 to TRBJ1-1; no clear D. The CDR3 runs to 13 residues. The V gene lost 6 bases and the J gene lost 3 bases, with 11 bases spanning the gap. Germline-derived CDR1 and CDR2 are MNHNY and SVGAGI (reference sequence). The CDR3 reads CASSLGKHTEAFF. DNA for the CDR3: TGTGCCAGCAGCCTTGGAAAACACACTGAAGCTTTCTTT.

This clonotype has ten or more counts. The chain carries TRBV25-1 and TRBJ1-6; 9 nucleotides line up with TRBD1. Germline CDR1 reads MGHDK; CDR2 reads SYGVNS. The CDR3 sequence is 16 residues long. With V trimmed by 3 bases and J by 10 bases, 10 bases remained unmatched. The CDR3 reads CASSDTGQGVWSPLHF. The CDR3 DNA is TGTGCCAGCAGTGACACGGGACAGGGAGTATGGTCACCCCTCCACTTT.

This clonotype occurred many times. The chain combines TRBV5-1 with TRBJ2-1, with D maybe TRBD1 (6 bases). This CDR3 is 12 amino acids long. Between the trimmed V and J ends, which lost 3 bases and 7 bases, there was a span of 8 bases. In germline, CDR1 is SGHRS, CDR2 YFSETQ. CDR3 coding DNA: TGCGCCAGCAGCTCCGGACAGAATGAGCAGTTCTTC. Its protein is CASSSGQNEQFF.

This clonotype was observed many times. CDR3 amino acids: CASSLQGARNEQFF. The CDR3 DNA follows: TGTGCCAGCAGCTTACAGGGGGCGCGAAATGAGCAGTTCTTC. The chain is built from TRBV7-6 and TRBJ2-1, with 8 bases aligning to TRBD1. The CDR3 sequence is 14 residues long. J gave up 7 bases and V 2 bases, and 4 bases lay outside the gene matches. CDR1 SGHVS and CDR2 FNYEAQ come from the germline V gene.